The source of this T cell receptor beta chain is a study of tumor-infiltrating lymphocytes in primary liver carcinoma. For this clonotype: The antigen is unknown. Since a much larger clone is just one base distant, this may be a read error.

Overall study results and limits: Tumor-blood pairs (like tumor-adjacent pairs) overlapped less than tumor region pairs did.

Total RNA (around 0.45 ug) served as template for TCR beta cDNA synthesis primed by a constant-region primer. Three nested multiplex PCR rounds of slightly modified ARM-PCR generated TCR beta libraries. Primers for the first two PCR rounds were TRBV1-TRBV30 forward primers and a C-beta reverse primer (roughly 10 cycles per round). TCRdb analysed the multiplex PCR reads with MiXCR anew, one entry per CDR3 protein. The sample lists approximately 47,000 distinct CDR3 sequences; about 68% were seen once. This CDR3 has 14 amino acids. The germline V gene encodes CDR1 MGHRA and CDR2 YSYEKL. Unsorted bulk tissue of about 20-32 mg yielded co-extracted RNA and DNA.

The V gene is TRBV4-1, the J gene TRBJ2-3; D is possibly TRBD2 (5 bases). The sequencing sample was made of liver tumor tissue from sampling region 3. The subset denotes: tumor region T3, left-lateral pole. The receptor comes from a man aged 35-49 years with primary liver carcinoma and hepatitis B virus infection. Written as DNA, the CDR3 is TGCGCCGGCAGCCAATATAGCGTCACAGATACGCAGTATTTT. Translating gives CAGSQYSVTDTQYF.